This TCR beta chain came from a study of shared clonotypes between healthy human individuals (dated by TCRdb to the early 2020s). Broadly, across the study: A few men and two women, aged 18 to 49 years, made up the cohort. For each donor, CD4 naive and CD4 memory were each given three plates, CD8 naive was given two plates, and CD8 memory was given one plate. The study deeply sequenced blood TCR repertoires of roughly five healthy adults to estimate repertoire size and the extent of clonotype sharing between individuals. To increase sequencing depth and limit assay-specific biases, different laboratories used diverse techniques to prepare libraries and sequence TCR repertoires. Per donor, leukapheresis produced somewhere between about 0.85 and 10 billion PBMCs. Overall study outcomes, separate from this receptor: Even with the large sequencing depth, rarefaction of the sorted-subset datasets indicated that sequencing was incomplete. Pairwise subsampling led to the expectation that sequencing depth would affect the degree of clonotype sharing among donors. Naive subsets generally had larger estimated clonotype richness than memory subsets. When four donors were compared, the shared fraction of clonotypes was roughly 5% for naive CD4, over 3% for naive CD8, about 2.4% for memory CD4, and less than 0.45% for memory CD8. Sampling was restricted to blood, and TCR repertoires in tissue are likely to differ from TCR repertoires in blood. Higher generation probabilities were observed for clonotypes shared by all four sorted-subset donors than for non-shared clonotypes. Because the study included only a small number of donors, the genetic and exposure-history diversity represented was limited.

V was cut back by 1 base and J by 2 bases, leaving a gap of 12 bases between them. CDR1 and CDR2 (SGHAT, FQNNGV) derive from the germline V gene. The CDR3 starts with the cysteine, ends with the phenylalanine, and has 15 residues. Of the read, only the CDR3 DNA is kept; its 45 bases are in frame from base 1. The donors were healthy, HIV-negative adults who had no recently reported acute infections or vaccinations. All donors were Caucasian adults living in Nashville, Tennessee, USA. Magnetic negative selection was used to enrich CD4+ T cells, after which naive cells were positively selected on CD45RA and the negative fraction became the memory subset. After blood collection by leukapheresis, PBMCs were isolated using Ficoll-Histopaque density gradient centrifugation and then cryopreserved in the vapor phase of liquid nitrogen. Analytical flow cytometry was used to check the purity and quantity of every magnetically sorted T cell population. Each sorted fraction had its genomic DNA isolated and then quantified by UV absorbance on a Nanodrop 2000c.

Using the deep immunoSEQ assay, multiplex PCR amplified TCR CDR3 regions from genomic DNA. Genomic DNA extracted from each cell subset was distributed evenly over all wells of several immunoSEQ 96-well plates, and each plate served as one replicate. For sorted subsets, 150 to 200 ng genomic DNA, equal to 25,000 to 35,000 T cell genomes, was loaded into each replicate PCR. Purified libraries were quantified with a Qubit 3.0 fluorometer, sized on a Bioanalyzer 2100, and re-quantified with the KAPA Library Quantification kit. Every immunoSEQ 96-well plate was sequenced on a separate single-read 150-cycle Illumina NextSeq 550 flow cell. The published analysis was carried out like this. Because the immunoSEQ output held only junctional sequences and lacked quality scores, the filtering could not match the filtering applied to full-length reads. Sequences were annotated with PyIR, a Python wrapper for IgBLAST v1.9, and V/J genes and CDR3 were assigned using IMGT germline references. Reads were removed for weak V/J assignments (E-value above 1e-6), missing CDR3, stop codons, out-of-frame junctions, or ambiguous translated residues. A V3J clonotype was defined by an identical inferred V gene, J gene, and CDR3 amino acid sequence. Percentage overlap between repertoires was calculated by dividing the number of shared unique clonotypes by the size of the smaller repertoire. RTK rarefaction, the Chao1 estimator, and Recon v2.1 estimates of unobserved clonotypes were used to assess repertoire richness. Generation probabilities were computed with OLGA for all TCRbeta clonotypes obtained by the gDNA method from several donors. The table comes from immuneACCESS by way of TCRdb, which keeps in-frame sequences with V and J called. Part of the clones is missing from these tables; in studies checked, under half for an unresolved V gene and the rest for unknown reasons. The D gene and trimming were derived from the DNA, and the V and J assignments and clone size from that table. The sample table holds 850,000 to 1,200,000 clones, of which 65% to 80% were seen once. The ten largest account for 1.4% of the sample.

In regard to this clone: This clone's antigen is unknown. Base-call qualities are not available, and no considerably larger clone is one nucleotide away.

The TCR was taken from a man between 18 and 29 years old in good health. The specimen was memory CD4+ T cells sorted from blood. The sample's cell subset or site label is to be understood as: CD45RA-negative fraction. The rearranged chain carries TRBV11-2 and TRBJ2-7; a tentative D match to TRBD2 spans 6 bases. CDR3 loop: CASSLVGGTTYEQYF. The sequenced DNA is TGTGCCAGCAGCTTAGTTGGGGGGACGACCTACGAGCAGTACTTC.